This T cell receptor (beta chain) came from a study of blood T cell repertoires in COVID-19. On the study more broadly: Samples representing acute and convalescent COVID-19 were sourced from the United States, Italy and Spain. PBMCs, B-cell-depleted T cells, or T cells were the source of the cDNA or gDNA that made up the material.

Deletions cut 5 bases from V and 4 bases from J, with 11 bases between. Germline V gene sequence: CDR1 SEHNR, CDR2 FQNEAQ (reference sequence). CDR3 size: 13 residues. In the authors' methods: From reference gene primer amplification, estimates of nucleated cell counts were derived. TCRdb's table, derived via immunoSEQ multiplex PCR, lists solely in-frame clones and lacks some. V, J and clone size derive from that table, while D and trimming were established from the DNA sequence. The sample holds 150,000 to 200,000 clones; 90% to 95% are singletons and the top ten take less than 2%. Input material: peripheral blood. The clonotype comes from a woman aged 55-70 years with COVID-19, enrolled during active disease. The chain combines TRBV7-9 with TRBJ2-5, with D unresolved. The DNA of the CDR3 is TGTGCCAGCAGCCCTAGTTTGGGAGAGACCCAGTACTTC. The encoded protein is CASSPSLGETQYF. The full variable domain, in which reference TRBV7-9 and TRBJ2-5 provide the parts outside the CDR3, is DTGVSQNPRHKITKRGQNVTFRCDPISEHNRLYWYRQTLGQGPEFLTYFQNEAQLEKSRLLSDRFSAERPKGSFSTLEIQRTEQGDSAMYLCASSPSLGETQYFGPGTRLLVL.